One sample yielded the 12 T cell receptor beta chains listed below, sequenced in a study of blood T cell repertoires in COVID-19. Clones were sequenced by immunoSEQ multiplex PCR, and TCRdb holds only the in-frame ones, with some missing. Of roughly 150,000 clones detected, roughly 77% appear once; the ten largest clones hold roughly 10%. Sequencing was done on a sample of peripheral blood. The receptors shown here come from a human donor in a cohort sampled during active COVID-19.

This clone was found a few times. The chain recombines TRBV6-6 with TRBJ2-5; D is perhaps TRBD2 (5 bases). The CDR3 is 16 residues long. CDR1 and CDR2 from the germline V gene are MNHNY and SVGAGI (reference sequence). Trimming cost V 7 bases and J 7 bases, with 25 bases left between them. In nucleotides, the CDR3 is TGTGCCAGCACCCCAAGCGGAAAGGATACCACCGGGACCCAGTACTTC. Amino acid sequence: CASTPSGKDTTGTQYF.

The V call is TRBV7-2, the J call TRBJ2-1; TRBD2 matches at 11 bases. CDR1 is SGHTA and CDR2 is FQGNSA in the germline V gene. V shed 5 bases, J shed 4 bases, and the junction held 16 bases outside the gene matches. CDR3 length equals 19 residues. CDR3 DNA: TGTGCCAGCAGCGCAGACGGGGGGCCCGGGACTAGCGGATACAATGAGCAGTTCTTC. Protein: CASSADGGPGTSGYNEQFF.

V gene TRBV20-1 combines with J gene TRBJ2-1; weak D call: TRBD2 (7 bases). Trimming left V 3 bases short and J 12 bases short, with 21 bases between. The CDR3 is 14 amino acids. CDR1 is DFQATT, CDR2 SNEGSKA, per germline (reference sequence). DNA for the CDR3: TGCAGTGCTAGTCCCGGGGGGCAGGGTTGGGTGCAGTTCTTC. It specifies CSASPGGQGWVQFF.

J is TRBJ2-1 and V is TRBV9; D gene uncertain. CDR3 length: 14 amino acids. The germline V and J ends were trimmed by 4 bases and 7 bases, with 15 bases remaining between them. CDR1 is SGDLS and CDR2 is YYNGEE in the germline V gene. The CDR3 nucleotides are TGTGCCAGCAGCCATGAGTCTAGTCGGAATGAGCAGTTCTTC. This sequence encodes CASSHESSRNEQFF.

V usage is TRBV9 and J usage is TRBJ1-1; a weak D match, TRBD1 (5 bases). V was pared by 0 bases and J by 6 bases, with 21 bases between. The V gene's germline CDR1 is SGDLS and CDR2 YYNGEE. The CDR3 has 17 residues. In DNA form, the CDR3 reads TGTGCCAGCAGCGTAGTTCATACGAGGTTGAAGGGGCCTGAAGCTTTCTTT. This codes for CASSVVHTRLKGPEAFF.

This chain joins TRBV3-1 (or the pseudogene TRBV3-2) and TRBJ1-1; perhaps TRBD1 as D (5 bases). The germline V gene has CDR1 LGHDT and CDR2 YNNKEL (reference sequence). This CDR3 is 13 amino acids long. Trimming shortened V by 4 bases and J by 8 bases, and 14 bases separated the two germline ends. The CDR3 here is CASSPQGRTEAFF. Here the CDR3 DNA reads TGTGCCAGCAGCCCGCAAGGACGGACAGAAGCTTTCTTT.

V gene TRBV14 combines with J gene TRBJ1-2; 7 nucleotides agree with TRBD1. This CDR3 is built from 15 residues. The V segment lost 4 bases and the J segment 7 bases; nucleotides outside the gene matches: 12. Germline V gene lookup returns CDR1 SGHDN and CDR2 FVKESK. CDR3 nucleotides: TGTGCCAGCAGCCGACAGGGCCCCCACCAAGGTGGCTACACCTTC. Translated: CASSRQGPHQGGYTF. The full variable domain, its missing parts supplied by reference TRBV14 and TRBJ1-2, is EAGVTQFPSHSVIEKGQTVTLRCDPISGHDNLYWYRRVMGKEIKFLLHFVKESKQDESGMPNNRFLAERTGGTYSTLKVQPAELEDSGVYFCASSRQGPHQGGYTFGSGTRLTVV.

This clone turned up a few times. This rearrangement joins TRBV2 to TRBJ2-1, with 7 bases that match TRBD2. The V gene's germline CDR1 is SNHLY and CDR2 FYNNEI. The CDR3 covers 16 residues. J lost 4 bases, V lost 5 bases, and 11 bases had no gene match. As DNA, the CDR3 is TGTGCCAGCAGTCGATCTCGCGGGAGCACTTACAATGAGCAGTTCTTC. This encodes CASSRSRGSTYNEQFF.

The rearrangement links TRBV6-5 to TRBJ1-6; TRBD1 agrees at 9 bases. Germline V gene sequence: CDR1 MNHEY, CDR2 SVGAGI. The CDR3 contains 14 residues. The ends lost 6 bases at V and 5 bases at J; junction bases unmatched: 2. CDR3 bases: TGTGCCAGCAGGCGGGACAGGGATAATTCACCCCTCCACTTT. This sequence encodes CASRRDRDNSPLHF.

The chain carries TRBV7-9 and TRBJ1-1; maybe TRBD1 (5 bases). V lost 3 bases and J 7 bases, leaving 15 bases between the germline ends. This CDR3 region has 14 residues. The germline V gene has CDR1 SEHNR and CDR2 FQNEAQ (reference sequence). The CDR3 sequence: CASSLGLGAREAFF. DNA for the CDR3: TGTGCCAGCAGCTTGGGGCTAGGGGCGCGTGAAGCTTTCTTT.

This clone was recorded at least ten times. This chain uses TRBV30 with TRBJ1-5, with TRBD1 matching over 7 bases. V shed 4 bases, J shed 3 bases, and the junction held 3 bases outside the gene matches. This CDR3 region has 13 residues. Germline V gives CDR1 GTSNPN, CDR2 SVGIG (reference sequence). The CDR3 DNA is TGTGCCTGGACAGGGGGTGACAATCAGCCCCAGCATTTT. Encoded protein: CAWTGGDNQPQHF.

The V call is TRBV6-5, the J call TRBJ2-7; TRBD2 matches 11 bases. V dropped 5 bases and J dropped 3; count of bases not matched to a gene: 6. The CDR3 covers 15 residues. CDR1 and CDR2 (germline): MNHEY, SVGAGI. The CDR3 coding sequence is TGTGCCAGCAGTACCCGGGGACTAGCGGACTACGAGCAGTACTTC. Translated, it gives CASSTRGLADYEQYF.